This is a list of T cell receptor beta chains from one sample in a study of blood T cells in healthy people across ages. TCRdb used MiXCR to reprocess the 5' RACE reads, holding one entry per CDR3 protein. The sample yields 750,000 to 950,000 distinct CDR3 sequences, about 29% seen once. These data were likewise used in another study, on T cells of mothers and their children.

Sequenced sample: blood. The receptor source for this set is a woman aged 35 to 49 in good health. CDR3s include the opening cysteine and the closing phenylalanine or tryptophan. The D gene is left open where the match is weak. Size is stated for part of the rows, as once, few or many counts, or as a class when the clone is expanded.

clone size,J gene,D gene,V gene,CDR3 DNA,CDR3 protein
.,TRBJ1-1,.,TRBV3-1,TGTGCCAGCGGCCCCTTTAGCCGCGGTAACACTGAAGCTTTCTTT,CASGPFSRGNTEAFF
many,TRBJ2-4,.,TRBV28,TGTGCCAGCAGTCCGGGTGCAGCCAAAAACATTCAGTACTTC,CASSPGAAKNIQYF
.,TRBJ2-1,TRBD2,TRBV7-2,TGTACCAGCAGCCCACAGGCGGGGGGAGCCTACAATGAGCAGTTCTTC,CTSSPQAGGAYNEQFF
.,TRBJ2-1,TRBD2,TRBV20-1,TGCAGTGCTAGAGTACTAGCGGGAGCGGGTCTCAATGAGCAGTTCTTC,CSARVLAGAGLNEQFF
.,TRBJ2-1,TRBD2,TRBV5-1,TGCGCCAGCAGCTCGTTAGCGGGGGGTACCCGCTCCTACAATGAGCAGTTCTTC,CASSSLAGGTRSYNEQFF
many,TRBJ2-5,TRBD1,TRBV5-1,TGCGCCAGCAGCCGACAGGGAGAAGAGACCCAGTACTTC,CASSRQGEETQYF
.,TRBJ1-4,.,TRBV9,TGTGCCAGCAGCCCCCCCGGCGGTCATAATGAAAAACTGTTTTTT,CASSPPGGHNEKLFF
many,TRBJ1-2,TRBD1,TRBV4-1,TGCGCCAGCAGCCAAGATGTCCGGGACAGCAACTATGGCTACACCTTC,CASSQDVRDSNYGYTF
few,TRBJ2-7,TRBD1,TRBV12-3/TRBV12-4,TGTGCCAGCAGTTTTTCGCCTGGTACAGGGGTCGCCGAGCAGTACTTC,CASSFSPGTGVAEQYF
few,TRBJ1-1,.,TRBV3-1,TGTGCCAGCAGCCAAGTTTCGAAGAACACTGAAGCTTTCTTT,CASSQVSKNTEAFF
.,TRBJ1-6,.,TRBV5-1,TGCGCCAGCAGCGTGGAAGGGGAATCACCCCTCCACTTT,CASSVEGESPLHF
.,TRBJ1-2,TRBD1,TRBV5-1,TGCGCCAGCAGCAGCCGAGGGACAGGGAAAAGCTATGGCTACACCTTC,CASSSRGTGKSYGYTF
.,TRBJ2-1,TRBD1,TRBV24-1,TGTGCCACCAGTGACCCAGGACAGGGGGTGGGCAATGAGCAGTTCTTC,CATSDPGQGVGNEQFF
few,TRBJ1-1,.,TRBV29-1,TGCAGCGTTGTCGGCAGACTCGGCAACACTGAAGCTTTCTTT,CSVVGRLGNTEAFF
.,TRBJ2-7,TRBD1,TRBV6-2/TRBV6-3,TGTGCCAGCAGTATAAGCAGGGGGCCCTACTACGAGCAGTACTTC,CASSISRGPYYEQYF
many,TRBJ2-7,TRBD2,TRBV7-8,TGTGCCAGCAGTCCGAGCGGGGTCTCCTACGAGCAGTACTTC,CASSPSGVSYEQYF
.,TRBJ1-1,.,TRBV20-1,TGCAGTGCTCCTACAGGGAACACTGAAGCTTTCTTT,CSAPTGNTEAFF
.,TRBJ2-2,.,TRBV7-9,TGTGCCAGCAGCTTAGACAGGGAGTGGAACACCGGGGAGCTGTTTTTT,CASSLDREWNTGELFF
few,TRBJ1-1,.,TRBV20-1,TGCAGTGTCGTACTAGGAGTGGACACTGAAGCTTTCTTT,CSVVLGVDTEAFF
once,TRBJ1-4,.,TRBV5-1,TGCGCCAGCAGCGGGGCCAGGGGCACGACTAATGAAAAACTGTTTTTT,CASSGARGTTNEKLFF
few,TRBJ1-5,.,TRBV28,TGTGCCACCCGACAGGTAACGGGTCAGCCCCAGCATTTT,CATRQVTGQPQHF
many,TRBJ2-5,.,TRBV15,TGTGCCACCAGCAGATTCCAAGAGACCCAGTACTTC,CATSRFQETQYF
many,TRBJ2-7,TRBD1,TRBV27,TGTGCCAGCAGTACCTGGGACAGGGGCGGCGAGCAGTACTTC,CASSTWDRGGEQYF
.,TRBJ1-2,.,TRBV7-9,TGTGCCAGCAGTATCGCCACCTATGGCTACACCTTC,CASSIATYGYTF
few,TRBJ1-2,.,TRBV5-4,TGTGCCAGCAGCTTGGTGGGACTGGACATTTATGGCTACACCTTC,CASSLVGLDIYGYTF
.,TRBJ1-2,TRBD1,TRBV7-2,TGTGCCAGCAGCTTATTTTCGGCAGGGGGCAGGGGCTACACCTTC,CASSLFSAGGRGYTF
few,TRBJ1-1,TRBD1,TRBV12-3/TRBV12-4,TGTGCCAGCAGTTTAACCGGGACAGGGGTCACTGAAGCTTTCTTT,CASSLTGTGVTEAFF
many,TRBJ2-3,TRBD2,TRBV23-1,TGCGCCAGCACCCCTAAAGCGGGGGCGGATACGCAGTATTTT,CASTPKAGADTQYF
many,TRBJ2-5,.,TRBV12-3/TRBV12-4,TGTGCCAGCAGTACGAGTGTCGAGACCCAGTACTTC,CASSTSVETQYF
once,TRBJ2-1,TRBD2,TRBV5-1,TGCGCCAGCAGCCTCGGACTAGCGGGGGGGCCGGATGAGCAGTTCTTC,CASSLGLAGGPDEQFF
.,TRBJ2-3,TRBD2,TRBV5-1,TGCGCCAGCAGCCCCAGACTAGCGGGAGGATTAGATACGCAGTATTTT,CASSPRLAGGLDTQYF
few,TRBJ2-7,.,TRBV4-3,TGCGCCAGCAGCCAAGATATGGCCGGGGCCTACGAGCGGTACTTC,CASSQDMAGAYERYF
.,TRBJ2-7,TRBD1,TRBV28,TGTGCCAGCAGAGACAGGGACAGGGGCCTCTCCTACGAGCAGTACTTC,CASRDRDRGLSYEQYF
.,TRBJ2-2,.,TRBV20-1,TGCAGTGCTAGAGACCTACGGGCCGCCGGGGAGCTGTTTTTT,CSARDLRAAGELFF
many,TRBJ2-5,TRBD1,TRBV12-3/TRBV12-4,TGTGCCAGCAGTACCCGACAGGGACGGGAGACCCAGTACTTC,CASSTRQGRETQYF
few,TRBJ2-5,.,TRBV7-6,TGTGCCAGCAGCTTAAACTTGCGTTCATGGGAGACCCAGTACTTC,CASSLNLRSWETQYF
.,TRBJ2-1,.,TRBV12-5,TGTGCTAGTGGTCGAGTGAATGAGCAGTTCTTC,CASGRVNEQFF
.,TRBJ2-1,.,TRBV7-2,TGTGCCTGCAGCTTAGTCCAAGGCTACAATGAGCAGTTCTTC,CACSLVQGYNEQFF
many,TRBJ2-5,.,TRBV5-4,TGTGCCAGCAGCGAGGGGGTCCAAGAGACCCAGTACTTC,CASSEGVQETQYF
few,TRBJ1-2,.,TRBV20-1,TGCAGTGCTGCCTGGCGGGGGGTCACTTATGGCTACACCTTC,CSAAWRGVTYGYTF
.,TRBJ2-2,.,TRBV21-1,TGTGCCAGCAGCAAAGGTCAGCCCGCGAACACCGGGGAGCTGTTTTTT,CASSKGQPANTGELFF
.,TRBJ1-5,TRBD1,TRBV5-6,TGTGCCAGCAACTCGAGGAGGACAGGGACGTTCCAGCCCCAGCATTTT,CASNSRRTGTFQPQHF
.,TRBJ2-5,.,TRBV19,TGTGCCAGTAGTATTTTCGGGTTCCAAGAGACCCAGTACTTC,CASSIFGFQETQYF
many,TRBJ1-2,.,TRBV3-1,TGTGCCAGCAGCCACGGGGAGAGCGGCTACACCTTC,CASSHGESGYTF
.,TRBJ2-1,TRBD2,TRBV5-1,TGCGCCAGCAGCGTCCGGAAGCGGGGGGCGTACAATGAGCAGTTCTTC,CASSVRKRGAYNEQFF